The rows below give T cell receptor beta chains drawn from one sample of a study of OX40 agonist ivuxolimab in advanced cancers. Using immunoSEQ multiplex PCR, the repertoire was profiled, and TCRdb retains in-frame clones only, with some absent. The table records tens of thousands of clones, about 87% of them present only once. The starting material was CD4+ or CD8+ T cells sorted from blood, obtained in a trial of the OX40 agonist ivuxolimab. The origin of the receptors is an adult with an advanced solid tumor such as melanoma, head and neck, liver or kidney cancer. CDR3s include the opening cysteine and the closing phenylalanine or tryptophan. The D gene is left open where the match is weak. Size tells how often a clone was seen (once, few, many) or the class of an expanded clone, and some rows leave it out.

DNA: TGTGCCAGTAGTATTCCCACAGGGAGGTTC
CDR3: CASSIPTGRF
V: TRBV19
J: TRBJ2-7
size: .
D: .

DNA: TGTGCCAGCAGTTATCACGGGACAGGTGGCACTGAAGCTTTCTTT
CDR3: CASSYHGTGGTEAFF
V: TRBV6-5
J: TRBJ1-1
size: once
D: TRBD1

DNA: TGTGCCAGCACAGGGCTGCCGAACAATGAGCAGTTCTTC
CDR3: CASTGLPNNEQFF
V: TRBV27
J: TRBJ2-1
size: once
D: .

DNA: TGCGCCAGCAGCCAAGGGGACAGGGTGACTGGGCACACCTTC
CDR3: CASSQGDRVTGHTF
V: TRBV5-1
J: TRBJ1-2
size: .
D: TRBD1

DNA: TGTGCCAGCAGCGTTGGACAGAGCTTCTCCTATAATTCACCCCTCCACTTT
CDR3: CASSVGQSFSYNSPLHF
V: TRBV9
J: TRBJ1-6
size: .
D: .

DNA: TGTGCCAGCAGCGCGGGACAGGCCTCTGGAAACACCATATATTTT
CDR3: CASSAGQASGNTIYF
V: TRBV5-4
J: TRBJ1-3
size: .
D: TRBD1

DNA: TGCGCCAGCAGCTTAACCGGGACTAGCGAAGATGAGCAGTTCTTC
CDR3: CASSLTGTSEDEQFF
V: TRBV5-1
J: TRBJ2-1
size: .
D: TRBD2

DNA: TGTGCCAGCTCACCCCAGGGGGCTAACAATGAGCAGTTCTTC
CDR3: CASSPQGANNEQFF
V: TRBV18
J: TRBJ2-1
size: .
D: TRBD1

DNA: TGTGCCAGCAGCGTGACGGGACAGGGGTCTAACAATGAGCAGTTCTTC
CDR3: CASSVTGQGSNNEQFF
V: TRBV9
J: TRBJ2-1
size: .
D: TRBD1

DNA: TGTGCCAGCAGCTTGGGGGCACGGGACTTGAGCACAGATACGCAGTATTTT
CDR3: CASSLGARDLSTDTQYF
V: TRBV5-6
J: TRBJ2-3
size: .
D: .

DNA: TGCGCCAGCAGCTTGGTCGGACAGTACAATGAGCAGTTCTTC
CDR3: CASSLVGQYNEQFF
V: TRBV5-1
J: TRBJ2-1
size: .
D: .

DNA: TGTGCTAGTGGTTGGTGGACAGCTAGCAATCAGCCCCAGCATTTT
CDR3: CASGWWTASNQPQHF
V: TRBV12-5
J: TRBJ1-5
size: .
D: .

DNA: TGTGCCAGCAGCTTAGCGCGGTCCCGGATTAGCTCTGGGGCCAACGTCCTGACTTTC
CDR3: CASSLARSRISSGANVLTF
V: TRBV7-6
J: TRBJ2-6
size: .
D: .

DNA: TGTGCCAGCTCCCGGGAGGGAACTCGGTCTGGAAACACCATATATTTT
CDR3: CASSREGTRSGNTIYF
V: TRBV18
J: TRBJ1-3
size: .
D: .

DNA: TGTGCCAGCAGTCACCCTCTCGATCAGCCCCAGCATTTT
CDR3: CASSHPLDQPQHF
V: TRBV28
J: TRBJ1-5
size: once
D: .

DNA: TGCGCCAGCAGCCAAGTAGGCAGCGTATACTATGGCTACACCTTC
CDR3: CASSQVGSVYYGYTF
V: TRBV4-1
J: TRBJ1-2
size: once
D: .

DNA: TGTGCCAGCAGCCCCCAACTAGCGGGAGGTGAGCAGTTCTTC
CDR3: CASSPQLAGGEQFF
V: TRBV5-4
J: TRBJ2-1
size: .
D: TRBD2

DNA: TGCAGCGCTGGTCATCCGGGACTAGTTTCCGATGAGCAGTTCTTC
CDR3: CSAGHPGLVSDEQFF
V: TRBV29-1
J: TRBJ2-1
size: .
D: TRBD2

DNA: TGTGCCAGTATTGTTCGGGGTAACACCGGGGAGCTGTTTTTT
CDR3: CASIVRGNTGELFF
V: TRBV19
J: TRBJ2-2
size: few
D: .

DNA: TGTGCCAGCACCCGGACAGGGACCACTGAAGCTTTCTTT
CDR3: CASTRTGTTEAFF
V: TRBV6-5
J: TRBJ1-1
size: .
D: TRBD1

DNA: TGTGCCAGCAGTCCAGGGACAGGGGGAAACATTCAGTACTTC
CDR3: CASSPGTGGNIQYF
V: TRBV28
J: TRBJ2-4
size: .
D: TRBD1

DNA: TGTGCCTGGACGGGTTTCTACTATGGCTACACCTTC
CDR3: CAWTGFYYGYTF
V: TRBV30
J: TRBJ1-2
size: .
D: .